Listed here are 17 T cell receptor beta chains from one sample, sequenced in a study of shared clonotypes between healthy human individuals. Generated by immunoSEQ multiplex PCR, the TCRdb table keeps only in-frame clones and is missing some. The table shows about 1.5 million clones, with around 98% occurring only once. Input material: naive CD4+ T cells sorted from blood. Specified subset: CD45RA+ positively selected. These receptor sequences come from a man aged 25 to 45 in good health.

The chain carries TRBV25-1 and TRBJ2-5; D possibly corresponds to TRBD1 (5 bases). The CDR3 is made up of 17 amino acids. V was clipped by 2 bases and J by 1 base, with 17 bases between them. CDR1 and CDR2 from the germline V gene are MGHDK and SYGVNS. CDR3 in amino acids: CASSENPVQGPQETQYF. The CDR3 nucleotides are TGTGCCAGCAGTGAAAACCCCGTCCAGGGCCCCCAAGAGACCCAGTACTTC. The whole variable domain, remainder taken from reference TRBV25-1 and TRBJ2-5, is EADIYQTPRYLVIGTGKKITLECSQTMGHDKMYWYQQDPGMELHLIHYSYGVNSTEKGDLSSESTVSRIRTEHFPLTLESARPSHTSQYLCASSENPVQGPQETQYFGPGTRLLVL.

Details on this clone: Distinct nucleotide sequences in the sample also encode this CDR3. The V and J genes are TRBV29-1 and TRBJ1-1; D perhaps matches TRBD1 (5 bases). Trimming removed 6 bases at V and 0 bases at J, with 11 bases between. The CDR3 has 13 residues. Germline loops: CDR1 SQVTM, CDR2 ANQGSEA. In DNA, the CDR3 is TGCAGCGTCGCCGGGACTATGAACACTGAAGCTTTCTTT. Translated: CSVAGTMNTEAFF.

V and J are TRBV5-1 and TRBJ2-5; D is possibly TRBD1 (6 bases). The CDR3 consists of 14 residues. Per the germline V gene, CDR1 is SGHRS and CDR2 is YFSETQ. V was pared by 4 bases and J by 1 base, with 11 bases between. The CDR3 DNA is TGCGCCAGCAGCACAGGGATTACCCAAGAGACCCAGTACTTC. Translation gives CASSTGITQETQYF.

V gene TRBV28 combines with J gene TRBJ2-5; D is uncertain. This CDR3 contains 13 residues. CDR1 and CDR2 from the germline V gene are MDHEN and SYDVKM. With 3 bases removed from V and 5 bases from J, the gap between germline ends came to 10 bases. The CDR3 reads CASSFLEKETQYF. The CDR3 nucleotides read TGTGCCAGCAGTTTTCTGGAAAAGGAGACCCAGTACTTC.

This chain connects TRBV5-1 to TRBJ2-5; D may be TRBD1 or TRBD2 (5 bases each). V was trimmed by 4 bases and J by 5 bases, leaving 21 bases between them. The CDR3 spans 16 residues. In germline, CDR1 is SGHRS, CDR2 YFSETQ. The DNA for the CDR3 is TGCGCCAGCAGCCCATCACTTGATCTTGGGGGTGAGACCCAGTACTTC. This translates into CASSPSLDLGGETQYF.

The V gene is TRBV6-1, the J gene TRBJ1-1; 8 nucleotides agree with TRBD1. The germline V gene has CDR1 MNHNS and CDR2 SASEGT. CDR3 length: 14 residues. The ends lost 3 bases at V and 3 bases at J; junction bases unmatched: 3. CDR3 DNA sequence: TGTGCCAGCAGTGATAGGACAGGGTACACTGAAGCTTTCTTT. As protein: CASSDRTGYTEAFF.

A word on this clone: This specimen includes other DNA sequences encoding the same CDR3. The chain recombines TRBV7-9 with TRBJ2-3; TRBD2 matches 7 bases. V lost 4 bases to trimming and J lost 1 base; unmatched junction nucleotides: 5. Germline CDR1 reads SEHNR; CDR2 reads FQNEAQ (reference sequence). The CDR3 has 15 amino acids. The CDR3 spells CASSSGLAGTDTQYF. The CDR3 DNA follows: TGTGCCAGCAGCTCTGGCCTAGCGGGCACAGATACGCAGTATTTT.

V gene TRBV29-1 combines with J gene TRBJ2-7, with D unclear. The germline gives CDR1 SQVTM, CDR2 ANQGSEA. The CDR3 extends over 12 amino acids. Trimming cost V 6 bases and J 4 bases, with 13 bases left between them. The CDR3 region is CSVADGPYEQYF. CDR3 sequence (DNA): TGCAGCGTCGCCGACGGTCCTTACGAGCAGTACTTC.

The J gene is TRBJ1-3, the V gene TRBV18; the D is unclear. Germline V CDR1 and CDR2: KGHSH, LQKENI. There are 15 residues in the CDR3. The ends were cut back, 2 bases at V and 6 bases at J, with 14 bases in the middle. CDR3 loop: CASSPAGLPQNTIYF. DNA for the CDR3: TGTGCCAGCTCACCAGCAGGCCTCCCCCAAAACACCATATATTTT.

CDR3 in amino acids: CASSLILAHEQYF. The CDR3 DNA reads as TGTGCCAGCTCACTAATATTGGCCCACGAGCAGTACTTC. The chain joins TRBV18 to TRBJ2-7; D gene unclear. V gave up 4 bases and J gave up 5 bases, with 12 bases separating them. CDR1 is KGHSH and CDR2 is LQKENI in the germline V gene. This CDR3 has 13 amino acids.

The chain's CDR3 is CACREGGKVYEQYF. In DNA form, the CDR3 reads TGTGCCTGCCGGGAGGGCGGGAAGGTCTACGAGCAGTACTTC. The genes are TRBV30 and TRBJ2-7; TRBD2 matches at 8 bases. The CDR3 contains 14 residues. Trimming removed 6 bases from V and 3 bases from J; junction bases left unmatched: 10. Germline values: CDR1 GTSNPN, CDR2 SVGIG (reference sequence).

The chain recombines TRBV9 with TRBJ2-1; 10 nucleotides agree with TRBD1. Germline assignment: CDR1 SGDLS and CDR2 YYNGEE. V shed 4 bases, J shed 8 bases, and the junction held 9 bases outside the gene matches. The CDR3 contains 15 residues. This CDR3 is CASSSTGTGVYEQFF. CDR3 nucleotides: TGTGCCAGCAGCTCTACCGGGACAGGGGTCTATGAGCAGTTCTTC.

J is TRBJ2-5 and V is TRBV18; TRBD2 aligns across 12 bases. Germline trimming cut 8 bases from V and 1 base from J; bases unmatched to any gene: 2. Germline CDR1 KGHSH, CDR2 LQKENI. The CDR3 has 14 amino acids. CDR3 coding DNA: TGTGCCAGCGGACTAGCGGGGCGCCAAGAGACCCAGTACTTC. Translation gives CASGLAGRQETQYF.

The CDR3 reads CASSWEGPLAGVHSGANVLTF. In DNA form, the CDR3 reads TGTGCCAGCAGTTGGGAGGGGCCGCTAGCGGGAGTCCACTCTGGGGCCAACGTCCTGACTTTC. The chain couples TRBV27 to TRBJ2-6; 10 nucleotides match TRBD2. The trim removed 4 bases at V and 0 bases at J, leaving 15 bases unmatched. Germline loops: CDR1 MNHEY, CDR2 SMNVEV (reference sequence). CDR3 length: 21 residues.

This clone was seen a single time. The CDR3 region is CASRLAGMGTDTQYF. DNA of the CDR3: TGTGCCAGCCGACTAGCGGGAATGGGGACAGATACGCAGTATTTT. V is TRBV19 and J is TRBJ2-3, with 11 positions matching TRBD2. CDR3 size: 15 residues. J lost 3 bases, V lost 9 bases, and 8 bases had no gene match. Per the germline V gene, CDR1 is LNHDA and CDR2 is SQIVND (reference sequence).

DNA for the CDR3: TGTGCCAGCAGTCCCCAGCACGGGACAGGAGGAGGAGGCTATGGCTACACCTTC. This translates into CASSPQHGTGGGGYGYTF. This chain uses TRBV28 with TRBJ1-2, with 8 nucleotides matching TRBD1. The CDR3 loop spans 18 amino acids. Per germline, CDR1 MDHEN and CDR2 SYDVKM. V shed 5 bases, J shed 4 bases, and the junction held 18 bases outside the gene matches.

This chain uses TRBV19 with TRBJ1-2, with D uncertain. V gave up 4 bases and J gave up 6 bases, with 15 bases separating them. Germline lookup yields CDR1 LNHDA and CDR2 SQIVND (reference sequence). The CDR3 spans 14 residues. The CDR3 nucleotides are TGTGCCAGTAGTAACCCATGGGTCGGGGATGGCTACACCTTC. Amino acids: CASSNPWVGDGYTF.